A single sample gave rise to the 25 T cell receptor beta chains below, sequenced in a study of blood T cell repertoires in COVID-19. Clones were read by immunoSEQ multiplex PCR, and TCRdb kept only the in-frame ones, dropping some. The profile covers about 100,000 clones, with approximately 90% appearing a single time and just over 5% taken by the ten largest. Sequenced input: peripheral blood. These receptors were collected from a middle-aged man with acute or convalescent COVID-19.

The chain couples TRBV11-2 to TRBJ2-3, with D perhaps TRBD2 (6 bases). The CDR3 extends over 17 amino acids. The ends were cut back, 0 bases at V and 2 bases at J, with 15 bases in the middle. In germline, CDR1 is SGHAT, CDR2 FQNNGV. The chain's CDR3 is CASSLDPPGTLTDTQYF. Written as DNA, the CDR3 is TGTGCCAGCAGCTTAGATCCCCCCGGGACTCTCACAGATACGCAGTATTTT.

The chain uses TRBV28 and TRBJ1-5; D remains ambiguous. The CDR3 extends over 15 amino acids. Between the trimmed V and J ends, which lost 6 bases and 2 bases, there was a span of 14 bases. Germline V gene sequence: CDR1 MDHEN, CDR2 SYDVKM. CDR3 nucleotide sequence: TGTGCCAGCAGCCGGGGAGATAGAGGCAATCAGCCCCAGCATTTT. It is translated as CASSRGDRGNQPQHF.

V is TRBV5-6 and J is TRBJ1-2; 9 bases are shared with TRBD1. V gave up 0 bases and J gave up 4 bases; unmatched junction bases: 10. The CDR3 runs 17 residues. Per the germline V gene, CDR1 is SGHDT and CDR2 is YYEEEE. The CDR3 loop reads CASSLGSGQGLTYGYTF. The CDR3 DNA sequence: TGTGCCAGCAGCTTGGGATCCGGACAGGGGCTAACCTATGGCTACACCTTC.

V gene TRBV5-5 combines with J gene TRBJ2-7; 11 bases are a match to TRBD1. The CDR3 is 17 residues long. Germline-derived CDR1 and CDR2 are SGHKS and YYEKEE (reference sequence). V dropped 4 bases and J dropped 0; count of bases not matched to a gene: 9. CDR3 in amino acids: CASSRGQGAWASYEQYF. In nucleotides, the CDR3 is TGTGCCAGCAGCAGAGGACAGGGGGCATGGGCCTCCTACGAGCAGTACTTC.

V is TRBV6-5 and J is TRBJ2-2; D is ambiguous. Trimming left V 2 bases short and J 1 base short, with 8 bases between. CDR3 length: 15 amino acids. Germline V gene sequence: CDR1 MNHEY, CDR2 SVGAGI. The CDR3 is CASSYVAGNTGELFF. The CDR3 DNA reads TGTGCCAGCAGTTACGTGGCAGGGAACACCGGGGAGCTGTTTTTT.

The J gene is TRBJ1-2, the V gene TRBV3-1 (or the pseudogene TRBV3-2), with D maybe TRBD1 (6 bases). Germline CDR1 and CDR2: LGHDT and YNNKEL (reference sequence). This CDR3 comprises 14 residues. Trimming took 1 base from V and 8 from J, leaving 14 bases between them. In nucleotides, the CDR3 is TGTGCCAGCAGCCAAGGGTTGGGGGCGAGAGGCTACACCTTC. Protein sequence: CASSQGLGARGYTF.

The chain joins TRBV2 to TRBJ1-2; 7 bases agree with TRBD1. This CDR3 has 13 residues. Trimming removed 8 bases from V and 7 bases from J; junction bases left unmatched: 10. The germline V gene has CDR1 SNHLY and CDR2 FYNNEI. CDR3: CASGRQGVGGYTF. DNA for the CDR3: TGTGCCAGCGGGAGACAGGGAGTGGGTGGCTACACCTTC. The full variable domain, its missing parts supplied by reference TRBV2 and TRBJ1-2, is EPEVTQTPSHQVTQMGQEVILRCVPISNHLYFYWYRQILGQKVEFLVSFYNNEISEKSEIFDDQFSVERPDGSNFTLKIRSTKLEDSAMYFCASGRQGVGGYTFGSGTRLTVV.

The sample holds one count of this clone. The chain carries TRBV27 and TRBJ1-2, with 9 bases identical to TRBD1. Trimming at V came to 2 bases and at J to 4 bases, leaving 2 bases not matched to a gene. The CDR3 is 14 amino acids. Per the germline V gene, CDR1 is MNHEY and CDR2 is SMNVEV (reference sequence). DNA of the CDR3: TGTGCCAGCAGTTTAACAGGGGGCTCCTATGGCTACACCTTC. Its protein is CASSLTGGSYGYTF.

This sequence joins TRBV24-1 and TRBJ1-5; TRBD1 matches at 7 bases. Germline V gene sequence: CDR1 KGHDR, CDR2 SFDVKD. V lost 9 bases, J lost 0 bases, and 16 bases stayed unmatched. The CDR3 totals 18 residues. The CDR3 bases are TGTGCCACCCGGATTAGTCGGGACAGACCCCTTAGCAATCAGCCCCAGCATTTT. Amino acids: CATRISRDRPLSNQPQHF.

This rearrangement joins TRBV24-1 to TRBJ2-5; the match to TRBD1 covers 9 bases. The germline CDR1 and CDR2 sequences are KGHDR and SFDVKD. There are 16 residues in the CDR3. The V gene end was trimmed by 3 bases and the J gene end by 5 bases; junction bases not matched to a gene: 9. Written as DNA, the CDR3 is TGTGCCACCAGTGATGACACAGGGGGCGCCAAGGAGACCCAGTACTTC. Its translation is CATSDDTGGAKETQYF.

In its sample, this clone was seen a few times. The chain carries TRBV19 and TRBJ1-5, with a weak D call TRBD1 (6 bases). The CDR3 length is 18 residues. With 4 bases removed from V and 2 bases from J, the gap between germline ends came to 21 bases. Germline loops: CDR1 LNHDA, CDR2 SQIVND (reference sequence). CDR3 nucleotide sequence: TGTGCCAGTAGTACCCTGGACAGCCTCCGCCTAGGCAATCAGCCCCAGCATTTT. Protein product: CASSTLDSLRLGNQPQHF.

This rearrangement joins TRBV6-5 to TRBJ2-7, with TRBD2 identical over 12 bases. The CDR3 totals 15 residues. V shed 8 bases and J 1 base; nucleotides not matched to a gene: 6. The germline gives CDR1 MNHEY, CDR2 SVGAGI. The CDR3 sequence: CASQTSGRMSYEQYF. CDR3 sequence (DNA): TGTGCCAGCCAAACTAGCGGGAGGATGTCCTACGAGCAGTACTTC.

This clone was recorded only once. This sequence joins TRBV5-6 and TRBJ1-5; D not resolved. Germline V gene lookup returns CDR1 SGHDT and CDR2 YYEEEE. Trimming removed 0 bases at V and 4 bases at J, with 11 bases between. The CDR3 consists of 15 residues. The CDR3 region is CASSLGEAVNQPQHF. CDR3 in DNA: TGTGCCAGCAGCTTGGGGGAGGCCGTTAATCAGCCCCAGCATTTT.

The CDR3 DNA follows: TGTGCTAGTGGAGAAGGGCTAGCGGGAGAAGGCGAGCAGTACTTC. Translated, it gives CASGEGLAGEGEQYF. This chain joins TRBV12-5 and TRBJ2-7, with 10 bases fitting TRBD2. The CDR3 has 15 residues. Germline CDR1 and CDR2: LGHNT and FRNRAP. V was pared by 6 bases and J by 6 bases, with 11 bases of the junction left unmatched.

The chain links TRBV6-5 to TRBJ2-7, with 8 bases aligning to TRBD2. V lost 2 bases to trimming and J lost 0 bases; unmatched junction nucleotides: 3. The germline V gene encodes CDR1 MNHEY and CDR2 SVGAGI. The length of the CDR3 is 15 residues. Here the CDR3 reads CASSYQRESSYEQYF. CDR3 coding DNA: TGTGCCAGCAGTTACCAGCGGGAGTCCTCCTACGAGCAGTACTTC.

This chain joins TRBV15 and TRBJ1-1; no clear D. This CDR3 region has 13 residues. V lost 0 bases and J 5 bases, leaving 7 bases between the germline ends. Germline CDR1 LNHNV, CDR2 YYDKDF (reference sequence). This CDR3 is CATSRDPGTEAFF. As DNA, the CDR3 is TGTGCCACCAGCAGAGACCCGGGAACTGAAGCTTTCTTT.

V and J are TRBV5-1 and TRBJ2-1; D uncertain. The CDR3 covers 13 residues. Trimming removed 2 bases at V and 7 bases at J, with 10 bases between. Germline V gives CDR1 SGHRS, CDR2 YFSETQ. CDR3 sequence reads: CASSFRSENEQFF. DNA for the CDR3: TGCGCCAGCAGCTTTCGCAGCGAGAATGAGCAGTTCTTC. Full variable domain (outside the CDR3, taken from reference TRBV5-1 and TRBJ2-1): KAGVTQTPRYLIKTRGQQVTLSCSPISGHRSVSWYQQTPGQGLQFLFEYFSETQRNKGNFPGRFSGRQFSNSRSEMNVSTLELGDSALYLCASSFRSENEQFFGPGTRLTVL.

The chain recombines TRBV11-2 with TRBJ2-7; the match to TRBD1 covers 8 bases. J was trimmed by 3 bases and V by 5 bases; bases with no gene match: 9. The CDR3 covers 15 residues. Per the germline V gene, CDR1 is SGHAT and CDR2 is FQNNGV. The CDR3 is CASSTHRGSGYEQYF. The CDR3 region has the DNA TGTGCCAGCAGCACCCACAGGGGGTCGGGCTACGAGCAGTACTTC.

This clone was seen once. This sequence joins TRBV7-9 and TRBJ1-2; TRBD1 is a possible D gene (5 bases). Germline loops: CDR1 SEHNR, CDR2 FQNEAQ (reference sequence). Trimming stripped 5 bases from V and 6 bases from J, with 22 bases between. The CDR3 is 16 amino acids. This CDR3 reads CASSPPWGVGRDGYTF. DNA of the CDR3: TGTGCCAGCAGCCCCCCTTGGGGCGTGGGGAGGGATGGCTACACCTTC.

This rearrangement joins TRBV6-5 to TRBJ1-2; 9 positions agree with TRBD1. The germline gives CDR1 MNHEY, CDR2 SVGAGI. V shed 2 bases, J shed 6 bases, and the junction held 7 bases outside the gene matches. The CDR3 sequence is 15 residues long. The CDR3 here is CASSYRPGTGNGYTF. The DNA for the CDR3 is TGTGCCAGCAGTTACCGACCCGGGACAGGGAATGGCTACACCTTC.

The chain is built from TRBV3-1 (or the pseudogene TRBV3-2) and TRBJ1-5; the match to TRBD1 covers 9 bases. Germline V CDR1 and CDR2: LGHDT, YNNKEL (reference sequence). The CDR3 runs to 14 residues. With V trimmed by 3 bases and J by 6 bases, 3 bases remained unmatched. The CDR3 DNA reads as TGTGCCAGCAGCCAGACAGGGGGAGGTCAGCCCCAGCATTTT. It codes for CASSQTGGGQPQHF.

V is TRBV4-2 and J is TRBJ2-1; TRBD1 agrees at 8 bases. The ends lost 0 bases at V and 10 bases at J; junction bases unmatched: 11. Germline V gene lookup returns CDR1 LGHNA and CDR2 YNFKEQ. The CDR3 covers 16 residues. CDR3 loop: CASSQDRRQGSLEQFF. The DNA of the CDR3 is TGTGCCAGCAGCCAAGATAGGAGACAGGGGAGTTTGGAGCAGTTCTTC.

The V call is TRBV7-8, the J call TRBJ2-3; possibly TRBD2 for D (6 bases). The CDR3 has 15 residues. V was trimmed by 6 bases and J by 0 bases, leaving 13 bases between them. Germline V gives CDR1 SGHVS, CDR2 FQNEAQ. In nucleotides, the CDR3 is TGTGCCAGCAGGTTCCGCGGGGTTAGCACAGATACGCAGTATTTT. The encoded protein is CASRFRGVSTDTQYF.

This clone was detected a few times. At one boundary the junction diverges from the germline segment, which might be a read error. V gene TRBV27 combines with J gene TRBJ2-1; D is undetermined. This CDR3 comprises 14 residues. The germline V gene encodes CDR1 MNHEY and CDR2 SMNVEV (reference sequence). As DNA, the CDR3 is TGTGCCAGCAGTTTGGCTAGATCCTACGATGAGCAGTTCTTC. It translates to CASSLARSYDEQFF.

The CDR3 sequence is CASSASGWQNNQPQHF. CDR3 DNA: TGTGCCAGCAGCGCCTCGGGGTGGCAGAACAATCAGCCCCAGCATTTT. This chain joins TRBV7-9 and TRBJ1-5; no clear D gene. The CDR3 runs 16 residues. Germline V gene sequence: CDR1 SEHNR, CDR2 FQNEAQ (reference sequence). Trimming pared 5 bases from V and 3 bases from J, leaving 17 bases between.